This TCR beta chain came from a study of blood T cell repertoires in COVID-19 (dated by TCRdb to 2020 to 2022). About the investigation overall: Collaborator samples came from the United States, Italy and Spain and covered acute and convalescent phases of COVID-19. The prospective study material was composed of cDNA or gDNA derived from T cells, B-cell-depleted T cells, or PBMCs. Subjects who had been exposed to COVID-19, were actively infected with it, or had recovered from it provided the deeply sampled blood TCRbeta repertoires that made up the dataset. The repertoires were released in a freely available public database intended as a resource for research on the immune response to SARS-CoV-2. Samples came from the ongoing ImmuneRACE study (first 160 participants) plus 1,254 subjects from 6 global collaborators. A de-identified subject ID, COVID-19 status, age in years and sex were almost always included in the sample metadata. Where HLA class I and class II types were available, the types were taken from metadata supplied by the sample provider, not from assay-based typing. Summary of the overall study and its limitations: The amount of clinical and demographic metadata varied by source and participant and was provided uncurated.

The CDR3 numbers 12 residues from cysteine through phenylalanine. Only the CDR3 region is kept as DNA, spanning 36 bases read in frame from base 1. V is reduced by 0 bases and J by 10 bases, leaving a spacing of 9 bases between them. As encoded in the germline V gene (reference sequence), CDR1 is SEHNR while CDR2 is FQNEAQ. As concerns this clone: The antigen it recognizes is unknown. It has no much larger one-base neighbor in the sample; base qualities were not kept.

The immunoSEQ Assay, a bias-controlled multiplex PCR, was used to amplify TCRbeta CDR3 regions from genomic DNA. Concerning the study's data processing: Within the assay, amplification of reference gene primers was used to estimate how many nucleated cells each sample contained. To quantify the absolute abundance of each unique TCRbeta CDR3 rearrangement, sequence reads were collapsed and filtered. For each sample, productive Simpson clonality was calculated as the square root of Simpson's diversity index over productive rearrangements. The table was pulled from immuneACCESS by TCRdb, which kept in-frame rearrangements only. Such tables lose some clones; where checked, under half of the loss comes from unresolved V genes, and the rest has no known cause. V, J and clone size derive from that table, while D and trimming were established from the DNA sequence. The sample table shows about 69,000 clones, and 60% to 80% are seen once. More than 15% of the sample is taken by the ten largest.

Whole blood was collected in K2EDTA tubes by collaborating institutions according to the institutions' own protocols. For TCRbeta analysis, collaborators shipped samples in one of three forms: frozen whole blood, isolated PBMCs, or DNA extracted from either of those sample types. The chain joins TRBV7-9 to TRBJ1-1, with an unclear D gene assignment. The source is a man in his sixties with acute or convalescent COVID-19. The sample consisted of peripheral blood. Read as DNA, the sequence is TGTGCCAGCAGCTTAGCAAAGGGAGGAGCTTTCTTT. This encodes CASSLAKGGAFF.